This is a list of T cell receptor beta chains from one sample in a study of blood T cell repertoires in COVID-19. The table came from immunoSEQ multiplex PCR; TCRdb's copy has only in-frame clones and leaves some out. Altogether about 380,000 clones are present, nearly 90% being singletons, with the ten largest covering 6.5%. The sequenced sample consisted of peripheral blood. The receptors stem from a man aged 18-30 years with active or convalescent COVID-19. Each CDR3 is given with its conserved first and last residue. A D gene is named only where the DNA matches it firmly. Where a row states a size, it is once, few, many or the class of an expanded clone; other rows omit it.

TRBD1 | 13 | - | TRBJ1-3 | TRBV4-1 | TGCGCCAGCAGCCCCCAGGGGGGTCACACCATATATTTT | CASSPQGGHTIYF
- | 16 | - | TRBJ2-2 | TRBV10-1 | TGCGCCAGCAGTGAGTCGACGTGCGGGGTTCACCGGGGAGCTGTTTTT | CASSESTCGVHRGAVF
TRBD1 | 14 | - | TRBJ2-7 | TRBV6-6 | TGTGCCAGCAGTTACCTGACAGGGGGTAACGAGCAGTACTTC | CASSYLTGGNEQYF
- | 13 | - | TRBJ1-2 | TRBV5-6 | TGTGCCAGCAGCTTGGGCCCGCCGGGGGGCTACACCTTC | CASSLGPPGGYTF
TRBD1 | 17 | - | TRBJ2-2 | TRBV18 | TGTGCCAGCTCACCCCAACCGGGACAGGGACCTTCCGGGGAGCTGTTTTTT | CASSPQPGQGPSGELFF
- | 15 | - | TRBJ1-6 | TRBV4-1 | TGCGCCAGCAGCCAAGCCCCAGGGTTGGACTCACCCCTCCACTTT | CASSQAPGLDSPLHF
- | 16 | few | TRBJ1-4 | TRBV3-1/TRBV3-2 | TGTGCCAGCAGCTCAAGGTCGAGGACAACTAATGAAAAACTGTTTTTT | CASSSRSRTTNEKLFF
- | 14 | - | TRBJ1-1 | TRBV2 | TGTGCCAGCACCAGACGGGGTTGGGACACTGAAGCTTTCTTT | CASTRRGWDTEAFF
TRBD1 | 16 | - | TRBJ2-2 | TRBV3-1/TRBV3-2 | TGTGCCAGCACCCAGTGGGACAGGGCGAACACCGGGGAGCTGTTTTTT | CASTQWDRANTGELFF
- | 14 | once | TRBJ1-2 | TRBV14 | TGTGCCAGCAGCCACCTGACAGGTTTCTATGGCTACACCTTC | CASSHLTGFYGYTF
TRBD1 | 15 | once | TRBJ2-2 | TRBV29-1 | TGCAGCGTTGAAAGGGGCAGGGGGCGCACCGGGGAGCTGTTTTTT | CSVERGRGRTGELFF
TRBD1 | 15 | - | TRBJ1-2 | TRBV5-1 | TGCGCCAGCAGCCTAAATCAGGGGGCAGGCTATGGCTACACCTTC | CASSLNQGAGYGYTF
- | 13 | - | TRBJ1-4 | TRBV27 | TGTGCCAGCAGTTTATTGGAGGACAGAAAACTGTTTTTT | CASSLLEDRKLFF
TRBD1 | 15 | - | TRBJ2-7 | TRBV5-4 | TGTGCCAGCAGCACCCCGGGACAGGGAGACTGGGAGCAGTACTTC | CASSTPGQGDWEQYF
TRBD1 | 17 | - | TRBJ2-2 | TRBV18 | TGTGCCAGCTCACCACGCAGGGGGCGCCATGACACCGGGGAGCTGTTTTTT | CASSPRRGRHDTGELFF
- | 16 | - | TRBJ1-6 | TRBV7-3 | TGTGCCAGCAGCTTAGGGGGGGCGGTCTATAATTCACCCCTCCACTTT | CASSLGGAVYNSPLHF
TRBD2 | 15 | - | TRBJ2-7 | TRBV18 | TGTGCCAGCTCACCAGAAACTAGCGGGGGACACGAGCAGTACTTC | CASSPETSGGHEQYF
TRBD1 | 13 | - | TRBJ2-7 | TRBV11-2 | TGTGCCAGCAGCCGCGGACAGGTCTACGAGCAGTACTTC | CASSRGQVYEQYF